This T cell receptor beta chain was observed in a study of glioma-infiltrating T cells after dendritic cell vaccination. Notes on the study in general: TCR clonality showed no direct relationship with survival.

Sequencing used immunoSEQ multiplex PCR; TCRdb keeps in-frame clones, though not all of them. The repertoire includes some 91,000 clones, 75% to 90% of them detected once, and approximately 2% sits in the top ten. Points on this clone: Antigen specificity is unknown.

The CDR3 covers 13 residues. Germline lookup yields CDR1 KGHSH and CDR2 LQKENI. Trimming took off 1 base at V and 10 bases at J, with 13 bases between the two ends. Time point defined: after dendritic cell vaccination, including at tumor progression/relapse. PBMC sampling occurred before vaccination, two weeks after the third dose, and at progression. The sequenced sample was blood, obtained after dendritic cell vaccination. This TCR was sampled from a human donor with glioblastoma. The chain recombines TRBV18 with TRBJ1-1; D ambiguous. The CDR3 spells CASSPQGTTGAFF. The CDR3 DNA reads TGTGCCAGCTCACCACAAGGCACGACGGGAGCTTTCTTT.